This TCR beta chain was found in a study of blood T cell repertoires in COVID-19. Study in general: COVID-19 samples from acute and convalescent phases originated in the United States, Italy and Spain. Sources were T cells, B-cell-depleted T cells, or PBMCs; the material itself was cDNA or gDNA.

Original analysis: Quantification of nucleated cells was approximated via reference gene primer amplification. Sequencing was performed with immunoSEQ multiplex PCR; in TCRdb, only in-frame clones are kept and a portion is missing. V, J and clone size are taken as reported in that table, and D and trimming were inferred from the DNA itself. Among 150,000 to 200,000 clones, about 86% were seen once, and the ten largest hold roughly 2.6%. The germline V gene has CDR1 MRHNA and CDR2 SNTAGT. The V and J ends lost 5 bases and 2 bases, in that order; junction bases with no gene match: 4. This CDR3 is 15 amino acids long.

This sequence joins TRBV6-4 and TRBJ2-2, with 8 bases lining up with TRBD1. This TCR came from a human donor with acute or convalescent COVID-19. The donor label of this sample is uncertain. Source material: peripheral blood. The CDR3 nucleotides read TGTGCCAGCAGTCCAGGGACAGGCAACACCGGGGAGCTGTTTTTT. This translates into CASSPGTGNTGELFF.